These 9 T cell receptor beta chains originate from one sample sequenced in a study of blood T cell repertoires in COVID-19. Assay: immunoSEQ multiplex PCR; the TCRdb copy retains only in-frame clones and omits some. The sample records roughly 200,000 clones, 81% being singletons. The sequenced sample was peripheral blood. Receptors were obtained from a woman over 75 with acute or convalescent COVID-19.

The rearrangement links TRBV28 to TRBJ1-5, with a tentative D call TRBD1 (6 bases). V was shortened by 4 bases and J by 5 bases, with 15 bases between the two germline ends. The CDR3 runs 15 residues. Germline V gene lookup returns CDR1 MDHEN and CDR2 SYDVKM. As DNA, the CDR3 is TGTGCCAGCAGTTCACAGGGTAATGGCCATCAGCCCCAGCATTTT. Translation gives CASSSQGNGHQPQHF.

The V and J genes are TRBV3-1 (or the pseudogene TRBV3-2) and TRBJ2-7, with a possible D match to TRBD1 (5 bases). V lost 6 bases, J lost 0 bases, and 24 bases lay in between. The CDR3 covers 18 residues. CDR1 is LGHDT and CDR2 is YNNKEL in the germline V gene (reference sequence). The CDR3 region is CASSQSPWGRPSSYEQYF. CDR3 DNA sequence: TGTGCCAGCAGTCAGAGTCCTTGGGGCAGGCCGAGCTCCTACGAGCAGTACTTC.

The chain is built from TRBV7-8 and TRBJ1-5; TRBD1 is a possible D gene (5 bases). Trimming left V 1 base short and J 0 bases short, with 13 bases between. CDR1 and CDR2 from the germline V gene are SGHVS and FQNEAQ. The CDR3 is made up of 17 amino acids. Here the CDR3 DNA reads TGTGCCAGCAGCTTAGTGGGGCAGACGCATAGCAATCAGCCCCAGCATTTT. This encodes CASSLVGQTHSNQPQHF.

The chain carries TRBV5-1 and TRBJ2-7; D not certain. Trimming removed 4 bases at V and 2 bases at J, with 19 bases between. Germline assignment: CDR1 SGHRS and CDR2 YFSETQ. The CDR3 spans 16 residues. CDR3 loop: CASSPTPLPSTYEQYF. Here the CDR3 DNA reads TGCGCCAGCAGCCCCACCCCTCTCCCTTCTACCTACGAGCAGTACTTC. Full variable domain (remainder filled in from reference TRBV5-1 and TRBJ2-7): KAGVTQTPRYLIKTRGQQVTLSCSPISGHRSVSWYQQTPGQGLQFLFEYFSETQRNKGNFPGRFSGRQFSNSRSEMNVSTLELGDSALYLCASSPTPLPSTYEQYFGPGTRLTVT.

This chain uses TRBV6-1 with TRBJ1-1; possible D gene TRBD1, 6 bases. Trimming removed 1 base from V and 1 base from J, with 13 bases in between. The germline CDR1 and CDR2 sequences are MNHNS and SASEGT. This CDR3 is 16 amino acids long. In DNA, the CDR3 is TGTGCCAGCAGTGAAGAGGCCGGACAGTGGAACACTGAAGCTTTCTTT. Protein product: CASSEEAGQWNTEAFF.

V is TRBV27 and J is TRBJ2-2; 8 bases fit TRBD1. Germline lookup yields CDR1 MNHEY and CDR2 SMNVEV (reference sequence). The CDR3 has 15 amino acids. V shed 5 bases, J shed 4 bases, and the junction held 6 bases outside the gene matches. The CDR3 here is CASSLQGVRTGELFF. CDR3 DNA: TGTGCCAGCAGTCTACAGGGGGTTCGCACCGGGGAGCTGTTTTTT.

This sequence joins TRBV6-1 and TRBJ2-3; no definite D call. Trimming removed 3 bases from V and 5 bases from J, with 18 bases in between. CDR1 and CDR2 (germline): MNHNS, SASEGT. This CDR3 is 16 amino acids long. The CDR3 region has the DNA TGTGCCAGCAGTGATCAGTGGCCCAGATCTGGAGATACGCAGTATTTT. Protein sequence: CASSDQWPRSGDTQYF.

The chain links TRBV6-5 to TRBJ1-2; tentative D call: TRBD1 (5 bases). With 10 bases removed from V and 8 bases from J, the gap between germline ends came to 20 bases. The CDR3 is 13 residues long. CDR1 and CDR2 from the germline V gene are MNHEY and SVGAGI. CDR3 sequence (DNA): TGTGCCACTTCTCCAGACGCGGGGGGAGGCTACACCTTC. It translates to CATSPDAGGGYTF.

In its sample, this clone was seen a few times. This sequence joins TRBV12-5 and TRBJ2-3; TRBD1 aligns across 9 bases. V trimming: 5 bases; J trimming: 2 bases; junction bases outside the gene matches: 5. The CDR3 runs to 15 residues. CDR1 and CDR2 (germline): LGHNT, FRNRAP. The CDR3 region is CASGPGQGNTDTQYF. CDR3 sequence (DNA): TGTGCTAGTGGTCCTGGACAGGGGAACACAGATACGCAGTATTTT. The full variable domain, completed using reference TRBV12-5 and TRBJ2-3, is DARVTQTPRHKVTEMGQEVTMRCQPILGHNTVFWYRQTMMQGLELLAYFRNRAPLDDSGMPKDRFSAEMPDATLATLKIQPSEPRDSAVYFCASGPGQGNTDTQYFGPGTRLTVL.